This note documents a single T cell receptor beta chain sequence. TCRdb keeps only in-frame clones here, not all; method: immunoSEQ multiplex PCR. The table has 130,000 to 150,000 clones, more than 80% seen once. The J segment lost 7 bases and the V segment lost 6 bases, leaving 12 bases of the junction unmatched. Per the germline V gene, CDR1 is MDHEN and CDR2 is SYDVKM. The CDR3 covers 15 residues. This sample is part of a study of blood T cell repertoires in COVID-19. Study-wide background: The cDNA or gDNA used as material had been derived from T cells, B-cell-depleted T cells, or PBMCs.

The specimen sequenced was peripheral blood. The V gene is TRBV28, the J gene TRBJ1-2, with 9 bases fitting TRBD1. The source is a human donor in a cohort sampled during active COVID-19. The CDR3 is CASRKQGAAAGGYTF. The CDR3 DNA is TGTGCCAGCAGAAAACAGGGGGCCGCAGCGGGTGGCTACACCTTC.